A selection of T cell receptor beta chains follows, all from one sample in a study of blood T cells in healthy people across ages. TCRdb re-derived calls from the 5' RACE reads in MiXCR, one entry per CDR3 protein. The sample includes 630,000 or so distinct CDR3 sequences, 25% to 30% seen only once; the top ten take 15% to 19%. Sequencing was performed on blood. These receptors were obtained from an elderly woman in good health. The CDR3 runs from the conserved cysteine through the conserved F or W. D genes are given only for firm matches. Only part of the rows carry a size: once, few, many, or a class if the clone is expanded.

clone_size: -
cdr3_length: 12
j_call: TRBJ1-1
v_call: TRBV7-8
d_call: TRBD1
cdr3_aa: CAGSVDRHKAFF
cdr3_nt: TGTGCCGGCAGCGTGGACAGGCATAAAGCTTTCTTT

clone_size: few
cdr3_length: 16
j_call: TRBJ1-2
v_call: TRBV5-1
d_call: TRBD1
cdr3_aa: CASSLARGDRESGYTF
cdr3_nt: TGCGCCAGCAGCTTGGCCAGGGGGGACCGTGAGAGTGGCTACACCTTC

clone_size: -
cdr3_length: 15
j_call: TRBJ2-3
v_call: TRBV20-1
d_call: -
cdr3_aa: CSARPGEAVTDTQYF
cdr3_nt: TGCAGTGCTAGGCCGGGAGAGGCGGTGACAGATACGCAGTATTTT

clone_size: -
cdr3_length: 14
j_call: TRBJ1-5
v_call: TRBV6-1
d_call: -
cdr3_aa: CASRAGRSNQPQHF
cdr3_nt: TGTGCCAGCAGGGCGGGACGGAGCAATCAGCCCCAGCATTTT

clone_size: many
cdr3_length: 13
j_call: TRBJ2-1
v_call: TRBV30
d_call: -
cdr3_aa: CAWTPPSWKEAFF
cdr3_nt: TGTGCCTGGACCCCTCCCAGCTGGAAGGAGGCGTTCTTC

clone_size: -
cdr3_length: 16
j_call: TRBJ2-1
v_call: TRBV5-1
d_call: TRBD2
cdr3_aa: CASSLRLAGGLNEQFF
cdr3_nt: TGCGCCAGCAGTCTGAGACTAGCGGGGGGGCTTAATGAGCAGTTCTTT

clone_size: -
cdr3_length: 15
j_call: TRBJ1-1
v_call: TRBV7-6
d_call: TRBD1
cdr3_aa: CACSPPNNRGTEAFF
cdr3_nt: TGTGCCTGCAGCCCCCCCAACAACAGGGGAACTGAAGCTTTCTTT

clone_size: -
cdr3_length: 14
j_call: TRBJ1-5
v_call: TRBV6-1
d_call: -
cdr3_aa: CASTRRGGNQPQHF
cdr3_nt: TGTGCCAGCACCAGAAGGGGTGGCAATCAGCCCCAGCATTTT

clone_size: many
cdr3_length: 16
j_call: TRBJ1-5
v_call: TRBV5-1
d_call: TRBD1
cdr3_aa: CASSVDPGQGDQPQHF
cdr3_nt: TGCGCCAGCAGCGTCGATCCGGGACAGGGGGATCAGCCCCAGCATTTT

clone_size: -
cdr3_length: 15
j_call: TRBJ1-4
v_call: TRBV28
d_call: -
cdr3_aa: CASSSMGRLDEKLFF
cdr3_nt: TGTGCCAGCAGTTCCATGGGGCGCCTCGATGAAAAACTGTTTTTT

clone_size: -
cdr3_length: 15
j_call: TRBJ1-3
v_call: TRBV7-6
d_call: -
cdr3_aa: CASSLRAHSGNTIYF
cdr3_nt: TGTGCCAGCAGCCTCCGGGCTCATTCTGGAAACACCATATATTTT

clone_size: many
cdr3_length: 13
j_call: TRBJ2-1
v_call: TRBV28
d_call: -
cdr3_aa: CASETTLSNEQFF
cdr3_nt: TGTGCCAGCGAGACTACCTTAAGCAATGAGCAGTTCTTC

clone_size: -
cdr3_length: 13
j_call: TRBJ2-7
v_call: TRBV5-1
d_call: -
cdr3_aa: CASSWGQGNEQYF
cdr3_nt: TGCGCCAGCAGCTGGGGCCAGGGGAACGAGCAGTACTTC

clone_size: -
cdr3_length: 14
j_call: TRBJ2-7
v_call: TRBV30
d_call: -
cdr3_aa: CAWGSGQGPHEQYF
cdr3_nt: TGTGCCTGGGGAAGCGGGCAGGGCCCCCACGAGCAGTACTTC

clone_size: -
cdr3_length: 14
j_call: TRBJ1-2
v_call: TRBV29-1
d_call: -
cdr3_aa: CSVPPKSRNYGYTF
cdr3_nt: TGCAGCGTTCCCCCTAAGTCGCGAAACTATGGCTACACCTTC

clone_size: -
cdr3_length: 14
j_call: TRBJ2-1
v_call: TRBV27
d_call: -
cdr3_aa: CASTLGLGVIEQFF
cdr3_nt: TGTGCCAGCACCCTAGGGCTGGGGGTTATTGAGCAGTTCTTC

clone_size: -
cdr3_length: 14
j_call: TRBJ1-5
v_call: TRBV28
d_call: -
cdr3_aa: CASRDGQSYRPQHF
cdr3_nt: TGTGCCAGCAGGGATGGACAGTCTTATCGGCCCCAGCATTTT

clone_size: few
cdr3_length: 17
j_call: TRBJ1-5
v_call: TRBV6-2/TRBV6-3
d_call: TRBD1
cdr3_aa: CASSTQGAKNSNQPQHF
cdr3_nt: TGTGCCAGCTCGACACAGGGGGCTAAAAATAGCAATCAGCCCCAGCATTTT

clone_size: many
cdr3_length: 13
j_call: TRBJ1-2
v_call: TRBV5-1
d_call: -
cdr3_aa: CASSSSTAYGYTF
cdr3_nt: TGCGCCAGCAGCTCCTCGACAGCGTATGGCTACACCTTC

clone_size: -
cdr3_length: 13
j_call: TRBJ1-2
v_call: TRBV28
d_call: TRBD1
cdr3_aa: CASPPQGARGYTF
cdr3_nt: TGTGCCAGCCCACCCCAGGGGGCGAGAGGCTACACCTTC

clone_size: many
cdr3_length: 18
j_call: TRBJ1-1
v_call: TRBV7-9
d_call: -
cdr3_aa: CASSLAGGRGPLNTEAFF
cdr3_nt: TGTGCCAGCAGCTTAGCCGGGGGGCGCGGACCCTTGAACACTGAAGCTTTCTTT

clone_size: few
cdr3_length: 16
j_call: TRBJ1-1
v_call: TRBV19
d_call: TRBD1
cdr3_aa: CASSFSGQGKDTEAFF
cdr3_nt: TGTGCCAGTAGTTTTTCCGGACAGGGTAAAGACACTGAAGCTTTCTTT

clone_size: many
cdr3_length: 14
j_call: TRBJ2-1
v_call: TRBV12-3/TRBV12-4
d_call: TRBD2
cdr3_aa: CASRGLASTNEQFF
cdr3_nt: TGTGCCAGCAGGGGACTAGCGAGTACCAATGAGCAGTTCTTC

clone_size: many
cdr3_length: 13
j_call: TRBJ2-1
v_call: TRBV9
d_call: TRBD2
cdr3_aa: CASTRGSYNEQFF
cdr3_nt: TGTGCCAGCACGCGGGGGAGTTACAATGAGCAGTTCTTC

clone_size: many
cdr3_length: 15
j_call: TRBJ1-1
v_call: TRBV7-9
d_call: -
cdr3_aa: CASSLLSGGDTEAFF
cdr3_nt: TGTGCCAGCAGCCTACTGTCTGGAGGGGACACTGAAGCTTTCTTT

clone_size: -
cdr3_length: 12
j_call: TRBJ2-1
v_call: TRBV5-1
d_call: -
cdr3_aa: CASSGGLNEQFF
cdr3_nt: TGCGCCAGCAGCGGAGGTCTCAATGAGCAGTTCTTC

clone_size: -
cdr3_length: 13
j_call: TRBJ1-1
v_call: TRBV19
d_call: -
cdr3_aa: CASSPGVYTEAFF
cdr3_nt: TGTGCCAGTAGCCCCGGGGTTTACACTGAAGCTTTCTTT

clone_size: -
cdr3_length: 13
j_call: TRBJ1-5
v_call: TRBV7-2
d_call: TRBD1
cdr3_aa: CASGLQGAQPRHF
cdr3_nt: TGTGCCAGCGGCCTCCAGGGGGCTCAGCCCCGGCATTTT

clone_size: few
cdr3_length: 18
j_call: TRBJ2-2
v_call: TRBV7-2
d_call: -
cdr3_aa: CASSPLGEGASNTGELFF
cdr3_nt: TGTGCCAGCAGCCCCCTCGGGGAGGGGGCGTCGAACACCGGGGAGCTGTTTTTT

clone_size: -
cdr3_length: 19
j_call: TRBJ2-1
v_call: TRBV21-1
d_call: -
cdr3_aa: CASSKGERQGSSNYNEQFF
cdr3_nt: TGTGCCAGCAGCAAAGGAGAGCGACAGGGGTCCTCCAATTACAATGAGCAGTTCTTC

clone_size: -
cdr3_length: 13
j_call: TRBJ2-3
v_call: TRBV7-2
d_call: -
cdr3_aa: CANSPTGKDTQYF
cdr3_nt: TGTGCCAACAGCCCAACAGGGAAAGATACGCAGTATTTT

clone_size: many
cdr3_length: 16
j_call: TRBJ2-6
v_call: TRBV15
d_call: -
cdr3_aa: CATRGEQQAGANVLTF
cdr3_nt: TGTGCCACCAGGGGGGAACAGCAGGCTGGGGCCAACGTCCTGACTTTC

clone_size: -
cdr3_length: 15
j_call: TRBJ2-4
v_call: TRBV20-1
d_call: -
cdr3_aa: CSAGWPRGAKNIQYF
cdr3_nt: TGCAGTGCTGGATGGCCACGGGGGGCCAAAAACATTCAGTACTTC

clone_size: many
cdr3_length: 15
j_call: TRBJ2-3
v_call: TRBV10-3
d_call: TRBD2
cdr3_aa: CAISVGLAGQDTQYF
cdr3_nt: TGTGCCATCAGTGTTGGGCTAGCGGGGCAAGATACGCAGTATTTT

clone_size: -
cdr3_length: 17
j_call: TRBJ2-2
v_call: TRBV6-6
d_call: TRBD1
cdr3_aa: CASMVDRGFGGSGELFF
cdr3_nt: TGTGCCAGCATGGTCGACAGGGGGTTCGGCGGGTCCGGGGAGCTGTTTTTT

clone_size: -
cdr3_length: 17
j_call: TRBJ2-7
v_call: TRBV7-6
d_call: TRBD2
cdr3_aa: CASSLAAKLASSYEQYF
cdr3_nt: TGTGCCAGCAGCTTAGCCGCAAAACTAGCGAGCTCCTACGAGCAGTACTTC

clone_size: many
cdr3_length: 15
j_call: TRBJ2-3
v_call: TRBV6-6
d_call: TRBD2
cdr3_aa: CATGAIAGGGDTQYF
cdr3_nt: TGTGCCACCGGCGCGATAGCGGGGGGCGGGGATACGCAGTATTTT

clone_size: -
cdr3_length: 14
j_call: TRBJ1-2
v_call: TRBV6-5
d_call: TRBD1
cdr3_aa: CASSYGKGAYGYTF
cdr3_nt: TGTGCCAGCAGTTACGGAAAGGGGGCGTATGGCTACACCTTC

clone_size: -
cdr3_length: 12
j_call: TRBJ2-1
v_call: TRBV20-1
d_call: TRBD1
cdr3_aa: CSARQGWNEQFF
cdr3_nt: TGCAGTGCGCGACAGGGTTGGAATGAGCAGTTCTTC

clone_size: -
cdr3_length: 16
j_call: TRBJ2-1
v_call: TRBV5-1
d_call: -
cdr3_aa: CASSLPGEGIDNEQFF
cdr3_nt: TGCGCCAGCAGCTTACCGGGGGAAGGGATAGACAATGAGCAGTTCTTC

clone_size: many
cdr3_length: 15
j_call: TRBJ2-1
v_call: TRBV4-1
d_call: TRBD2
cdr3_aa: CASSDGGGSYNEQFF
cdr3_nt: TGCGCCAGCAGCGATGGCGGGGGTTCCTACAATGAGCAGTTCTTC

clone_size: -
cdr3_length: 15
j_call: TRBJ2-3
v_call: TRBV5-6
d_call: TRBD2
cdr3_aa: CAWGRLAGEGDTQYF
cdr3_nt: TGTGCCTGGGGGCGACTAGCGGGGGAGGGAGATACGCAGTATTTT

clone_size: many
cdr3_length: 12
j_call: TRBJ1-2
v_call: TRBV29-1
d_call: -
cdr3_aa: CSVRDRYYGYTF
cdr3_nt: TGCAGCGTCCGTGACAGGTATTATGGCTACACCTTC

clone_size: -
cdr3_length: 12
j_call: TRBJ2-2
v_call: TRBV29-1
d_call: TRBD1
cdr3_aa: CSVRTGAGELFF
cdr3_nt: TGCAGCGTTCGGACAGGGGCCGGGGAGCTGTTTTTT

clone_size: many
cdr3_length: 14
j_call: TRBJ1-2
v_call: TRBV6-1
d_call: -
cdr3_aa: CASSEYSVAGGYTF
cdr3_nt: TGTGCCAGCAGTGAATACTCTGTCGCAGGAGGCTACACCTTC

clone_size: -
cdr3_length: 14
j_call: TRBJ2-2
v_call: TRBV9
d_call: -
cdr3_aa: CASTLSGDTGELFF
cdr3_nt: TGTGCCAGCACCCTCTCGGGGGACACCGGGGAGCTGTTTTTT

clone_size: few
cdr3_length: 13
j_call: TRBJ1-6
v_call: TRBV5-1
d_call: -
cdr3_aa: CASRALDNSPLHF
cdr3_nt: TGCGCCAGCCGTGCTTTGGATAATTCACCCCTCCACTTT

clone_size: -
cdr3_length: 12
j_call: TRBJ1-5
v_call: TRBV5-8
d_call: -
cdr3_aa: CASSLLSQPQHF
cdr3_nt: TGTGCCAGCAGCTTACTTAGTCAGCCCCAGCATTTT

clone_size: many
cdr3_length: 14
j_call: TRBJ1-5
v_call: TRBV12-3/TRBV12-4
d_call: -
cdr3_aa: CASSLNRGNQPQHF
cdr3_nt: TGTGCCAGCAGTTTAAACAGGGGCAATCAGCCCCAGCATTTT